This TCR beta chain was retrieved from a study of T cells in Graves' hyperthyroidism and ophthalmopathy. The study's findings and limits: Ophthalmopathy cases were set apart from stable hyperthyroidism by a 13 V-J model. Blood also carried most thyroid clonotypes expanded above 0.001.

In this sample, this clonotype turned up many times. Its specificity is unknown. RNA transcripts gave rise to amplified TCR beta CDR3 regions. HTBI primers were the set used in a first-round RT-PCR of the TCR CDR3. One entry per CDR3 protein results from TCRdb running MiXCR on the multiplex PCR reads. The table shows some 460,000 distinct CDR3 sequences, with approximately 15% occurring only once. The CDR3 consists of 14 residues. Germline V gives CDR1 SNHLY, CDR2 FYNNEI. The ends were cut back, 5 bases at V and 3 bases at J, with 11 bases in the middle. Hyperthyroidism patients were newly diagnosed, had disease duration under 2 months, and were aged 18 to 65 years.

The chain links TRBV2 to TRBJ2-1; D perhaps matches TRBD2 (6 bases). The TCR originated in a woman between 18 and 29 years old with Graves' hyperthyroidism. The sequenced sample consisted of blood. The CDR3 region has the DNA TGTGCCAGCAGTAGGACGGAGGGCTACAATGAGCAGTTCTTC. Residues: CASSRTEGYNEQFF.